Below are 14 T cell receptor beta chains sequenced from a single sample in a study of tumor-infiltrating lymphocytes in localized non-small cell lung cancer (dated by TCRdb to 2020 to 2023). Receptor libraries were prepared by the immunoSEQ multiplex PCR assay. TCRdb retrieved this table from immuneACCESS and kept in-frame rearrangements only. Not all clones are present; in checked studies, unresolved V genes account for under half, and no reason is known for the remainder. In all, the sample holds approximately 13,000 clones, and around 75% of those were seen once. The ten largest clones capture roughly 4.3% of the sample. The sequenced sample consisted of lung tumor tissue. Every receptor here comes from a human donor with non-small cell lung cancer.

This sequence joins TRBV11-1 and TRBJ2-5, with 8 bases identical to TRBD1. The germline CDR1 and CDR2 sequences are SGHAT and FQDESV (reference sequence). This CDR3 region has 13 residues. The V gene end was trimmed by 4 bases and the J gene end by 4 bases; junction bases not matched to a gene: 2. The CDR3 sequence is CASSSDRAETQYF. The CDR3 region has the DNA TGTGCCAGCAGCTCGGACAGGGCAGAGACCCAGTACTTC.

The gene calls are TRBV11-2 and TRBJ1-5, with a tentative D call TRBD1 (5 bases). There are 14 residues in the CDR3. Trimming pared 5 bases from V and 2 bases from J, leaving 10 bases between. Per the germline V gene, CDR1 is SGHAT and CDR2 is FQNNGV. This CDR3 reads CASSRDGRNQPQHF. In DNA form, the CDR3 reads TGTGCCAGCAGCCGGGACGGCCGCAATCAGCCCCAGCATTTT. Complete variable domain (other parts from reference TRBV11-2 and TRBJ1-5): EAGVAQSPRYKIIEKRQSVAFWCNPISGHATLYWYQQILGQGPKLLIQFQNNGVVDDSQLPKDRFSAERLKGVDSTLKIQPAKLEDSAVYLCASSRDGRNQPQHFGDGTRLSIL.

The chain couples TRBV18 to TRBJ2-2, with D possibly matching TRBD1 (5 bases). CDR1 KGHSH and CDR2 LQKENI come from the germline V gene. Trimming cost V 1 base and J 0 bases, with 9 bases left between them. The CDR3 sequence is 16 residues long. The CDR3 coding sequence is TGTGCCAGCTCACCACTTCCAGGGACGAACACCGGGGAGCTGTTTTTT. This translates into CASSPLPGTNTGELFF.

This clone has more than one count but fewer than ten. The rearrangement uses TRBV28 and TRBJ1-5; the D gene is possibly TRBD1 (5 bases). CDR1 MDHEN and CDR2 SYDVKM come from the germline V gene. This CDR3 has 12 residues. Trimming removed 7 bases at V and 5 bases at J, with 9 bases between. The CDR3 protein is CASNKGYQPQHF. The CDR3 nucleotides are TGTGCCAGCAATAAGGGGTATCAGCCCCAGCATTTT.

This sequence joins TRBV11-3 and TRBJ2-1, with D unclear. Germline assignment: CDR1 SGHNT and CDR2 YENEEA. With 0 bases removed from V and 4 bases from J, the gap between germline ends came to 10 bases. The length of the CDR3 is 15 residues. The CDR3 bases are TGTGCCAGCAGCTTAGAAAGCTCCGGTTACAATGAGCAGTTCTTC. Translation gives CASSLESSGYNEQFF.

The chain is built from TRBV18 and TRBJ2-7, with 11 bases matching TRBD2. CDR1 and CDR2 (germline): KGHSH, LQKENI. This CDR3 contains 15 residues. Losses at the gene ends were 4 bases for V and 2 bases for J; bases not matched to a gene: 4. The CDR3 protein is CASSQLSGGAYEQYF. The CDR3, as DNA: TGTGCCAGCTCACAACTTAGCGGGGGGGCCTACGAGCAGTACTTC. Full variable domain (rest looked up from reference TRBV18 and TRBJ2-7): NAGVMQNPRHLVRRRGQEARLRCSPMKGHSHVYWYRQLPEEGLKFMVYLQKENIIDESGMPKERFSAEFPKEGPSILRIQQVVRGDSAAYFCASSQLSGGAYEQYFGPGTRLTVT.

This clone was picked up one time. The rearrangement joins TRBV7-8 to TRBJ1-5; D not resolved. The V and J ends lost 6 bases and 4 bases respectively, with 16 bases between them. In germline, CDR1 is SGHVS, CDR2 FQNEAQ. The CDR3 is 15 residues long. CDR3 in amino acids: CASSHSAGNNQPQHF. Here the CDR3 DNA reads TGTGCCAGCAGTCATAGCGCCGGCAATAATCAGCCCCAGCATTTT.

The CDR3 nucleotides read TGTGCCAGCAGTCCCCTAGGACAGACCTACGAGCAGTACTTC. Translating it yields CASSPLGQTYEQYF. This chain uses TRBV27 with TRBJ2-7; TRBD1 might be the D (6 bases). The CDR3 totals 14 residues. Germline CDR1 reads MNHEY; CDR2 reads SMNVEV (reference sequence). The ends were cut back, 5 bases at V and 2 bases at J, with 13 bases in the middle.

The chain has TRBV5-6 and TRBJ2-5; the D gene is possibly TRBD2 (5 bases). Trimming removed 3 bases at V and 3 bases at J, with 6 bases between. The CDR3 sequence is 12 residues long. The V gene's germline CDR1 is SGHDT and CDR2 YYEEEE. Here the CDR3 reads CASSWREETQYF. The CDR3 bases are TGTGCCAGCAGCTGGCGGGAAGAGACCCAGTACTTC. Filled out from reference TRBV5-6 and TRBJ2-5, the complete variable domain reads DAGVTQSPTHLIKTRGQQVTLRCSPKSGHDTVSWYQQALGQGPQFIFQYYEEEERQRGNFPDRFSGHQFPNYSSELNVNALLLGDSALYLCASSWREETQYFGPGTRLLVL.

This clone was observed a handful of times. Here the CDR3 reads CASSFGDHYEQYF. Written as DNA, the CDR3 is TGTGCCAGCAGCTTTGGGGACCACTACGAGCAGTACTTC. The V and J genes are TRBV7-6 and TRBJ2-7, with D perhaps TRBD1 or TRBD2 (5 bases each). Germline CDR1 and CDR2: SGHVS and FNYEAQ. Trimming cost V 3 bases and J 3 bases, with 9 bases left between them. The CDR3 length is 13 residues.

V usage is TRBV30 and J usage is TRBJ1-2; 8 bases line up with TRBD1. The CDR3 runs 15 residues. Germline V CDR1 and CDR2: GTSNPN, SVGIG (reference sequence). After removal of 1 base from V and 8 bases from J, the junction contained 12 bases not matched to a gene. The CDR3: CAWSAPDRERGGYTF. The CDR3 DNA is TGTGCCTGGAGTGCCCCGGACAGGGAAAGAGGGGGCTACACCTTC.

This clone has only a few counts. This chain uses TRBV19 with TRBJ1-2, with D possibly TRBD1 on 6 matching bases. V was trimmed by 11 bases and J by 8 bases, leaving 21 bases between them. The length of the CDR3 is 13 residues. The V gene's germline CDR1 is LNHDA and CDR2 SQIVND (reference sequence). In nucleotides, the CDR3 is TGTGCCCGGCGGGGGGGGCGGGTTGAAGGCTACACCTTC. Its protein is CARRGGRVEGYTF.

The CDR3 DNA reads TGCGCCAGCAGCCCGACCCCAGGGGGGAACACTGAAGCTTTCTTT. Its translation is CASSPTPGGNTEAFF. This chain joins TRBV4-1 and TRBJ1-1; the match to TRBD1 covers 7 bases. From germline, CDR1 is MGHRA and CDR2 YSYEKL. The CDR3 sequence is 15 residues long. The junction had 6 bases not matched to a gene; V was cut back by 4 bases and J by 1 base.

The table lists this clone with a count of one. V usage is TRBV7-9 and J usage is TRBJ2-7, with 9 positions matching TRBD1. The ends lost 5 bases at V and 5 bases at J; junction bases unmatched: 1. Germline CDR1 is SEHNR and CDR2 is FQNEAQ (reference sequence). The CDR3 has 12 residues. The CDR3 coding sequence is TGTGCCAGCAGCCGACAGGGGGACGAGCAGTACTTC. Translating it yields CASSRQGDEQYF.